A selection of T cell receptor beta chains follows, all from one sample in a study of cytomegalovirus exposure and HLA in healthy donors. Here immunoSEQ multiplex PCR was the method, and the copy in TCRdb shows in-frame clones only, minus some. Of roughly 110,000 clones listed, roughly 70% are singletons. The sample consisted of PBMCs. Receptor source: a male donor in good health and CMV-seropositive. The CDR3 runs from the conserved cysteine through the conserved F or W.

TRBJ2-7	TRBV4-2	CASSTPQSLTYEQYF
TRBJ1-2	TRBV27	CASSSGSTGRTISGYTF
TRBJ1-5	TRBV14	CASSQWQGGTMPQHF
TRBJ2-3	TRBV18	CASSPTGQGTDTQYF
TRBJ2-1	TRBV19	CASGQGYNEQFF
TRBJ2-3	TRBV9	CASSAWTGGTDTQYF
TRBJ2-3	TRBV27	CASSLSFSGAGTDTQYF
TRBJ1-1	TRBV30	CAWSPGQGRNTEAFF
TRBJ1-1	TRBV5-1	CASSWGQNTEAFF
TRBJ1-5	TRBV29-1	CSVGGTGGQPQHF
TRBJ2-7	TRBV14	CASSSGVEQYF
TRBJ2-7	TRBV18	CASSPRERGTLEQYF
TRBJ2-3	TRBV14	CASSRGGGRADTQYF
TRBJ2-3	TRBV6-6	CASGRTESTDTQYF
TRBJ2-5	TRBV9	CASSVAPTTGETQYF
TRBJ2-7	TRBV6-5	CASSYETGSEQYF
TRBJ1-1	TRBV5-1	CASSLGRGGGAFRNTEAFF
TRBJ2-5	TRBV7-9	CASKLPGTGQETQYF
TRBJ1-3	TRBV6-1	CASLGGDTIYF
TRBJ2-5	TRBV10-3	CAISEEVAGTIQETQYF
TRBJ2-3	TRBV4-2	CASSQGGSPDTQYF